Presented here are 30 T cell receptor beta chains from one specimen sequenced in a study of shared clonotypes between healthy human individuals (dated by TCRdb to 2018 to 2021). Libraries were built with the immunoSEQ multiplex PCR assay. Drawn from immuneACCESS, this table holds only the in-frame rearrangements with V and J called that TCRdb kept. Clones are partly lost; checked studies trace under half to an unresolved V gene and leave the rest unexplained. This sample lists around 700,000 clones; about 92% were detected once. The top ten hold 20% to 25% of the sample. For the CD8 naive samples, CD45RO-negative cells were positively selected for CCR7, yielding a CD45RA+CCR7+ population from which TemRA cells were excluded. Sequencing was performed on naive CD8+ T cells sorted from blood. In light of the paper, this sample's cell subset or site label describes: CD45RA+CCR7+. The receptor source for this set is a man under 40 in good health.

As DNA, the CDR3 is TGTGCCAGCAGCACCCCAGACAGGCGCGAGCAGTACTTC. Protein sequence: CASSTPDRREQYF. The chain has TRBV13 and TRBJ2-7, with TRBD1 as a possible D gene (6 bases). CDR3 length: 13 residues. The germline gives CDR1 PRHDT, CDR2 FYEKMQ (reference sequence). Trimming pared 5 bases from V and 6 bases from J, leaving 14 bases between.

The gene calls are TRBV28 and TRBJ1-1; unclear D gene. The CDR3 extends over 16 amino acids. Germline CDR1 MDHEN, CDR2 SYDVKM. V lost 3 bases and J 1 base, leaving 15 bases between the germline ends. The DNA of the CDR3 is TGTGCCAGCAGTTTTACGGCCCCACCAGGGAACACTGAAGCTTTCTTT. As protein: CASSFTAPPGNTEAFF. The variable domain in full, completed from reference TRBV28 and TRBJ1-1, reads DVKVTQSSRYLVKRTGEKVFLECVQDMDHENMFWYRQDPGLGLRLIYFSYDVKMKEKGDIPEGYSVSREKKERFSLILESASTNQTSMYLCASSFTAPPGNTEAFFGQGTRLTVV.

A single count supports this clone. The chain is built from TRBV7-9 and TRBJ2-1; D may be TRBD2 (6 bases). The CDR3 is made up of 15 amino acids. The V gene lost 4 bases and the J gene lost 2 bases, with 12 bases spanning the gap. Germline V CDR1 and CDR2: SEHNR, FQNEAQ (reference sequence). The CDR3 protein is CASSSGDMAYNEQFF. The DNA for the CDR3 is TGTGCCAGCAGCTCGGGGGATATGGCCTACAATGAGCAGTTCTTC. Complete variable domain (other parts from reference TRBV7-9 and TRBJ2-1): DTGVSQNPRHKITKRGQNVTFRCDPISEHNRLYWYRQTLGQGPEFLTYFQNEAQLEKSRLLSDRFSAERPKGSFSTLEIQRTEQGDSAMYLCASSSGDMAYNEQFFGPGTRLTVL.

Concerning this clone: Other DNA sequences in the sample encode the same CDR3. The chain has TRBV4-1 and TRBJ2-1; D is ambiguous. V lost 1 base, J lost 4 bases, and 8 bases lay in between. This CDR3 comprises 14 residues. Germline assignment: CDR1 MGHRA and CDR2 YSYEKL. CDR3 protein: CASSQGGSYNEQFF. In DNA, the CDR3 is TGCGCCAGCAGCCAAGGCGGATCTTACAATGAGCAGTTCTTC.

CDR3 region: CASSPRRGSSYNEQFF. The DNA of the CDR3 is TGTGCCAGCAGTCCTAGGAGGGGGAGCTCCTACAATGAGCAGTTCTTC. The chain combines TRBV27 with TRBJ2-1; D is perhaps TRBD1 or TRBD2 (6 bases each). The germline V gene has CDR1 MNHEY and CDR2 SMNVEV (reference sequence). Trimming stripped 5 bases from V and 0 bases from J, with 14 bases between. CDR3 length equals 16 residues.

J is TRBJ2-7 and V is TRBV11-2; 9 positions match TRBD1. The germline CDR1 and CDR2 sequences are SGHAT and FQNNGV. V shed 1 base and J 3 bases; nucleotides not matched to a gene: 4. The CDR3 spans 15 residues. The CDR3 bases are TGTGCCAGCAGCTTAGCCGGACAGGGGTACTACGAGCAGTACTTC. It yields the protein CASSLAGQGYYEQYF.

This chain links TRBV7-6 with TRBJ2-7; D is unclear. This CDR3 contains 11 residues. V was pared by 4 bases and J by 2 bases, with 3 bases between. CDR1 and CDR2 (germline): SGHVS, FNYEAQ. This chain's CDR3 is CASSSTYEQYF. As DNA, the CDR3 is TGTGCCAGCAGCTCCACCTACGAGCAGTACTTC.

This chain connects TRBV19 to TRBJ1-1; no clear D. Germline V CDR1 and CDR2: LNHDA, SQIVND (reference sequence). CDR3 length: 14 residues. V was pared by 6 bases and J by 0 bases, with 11 bases between. This CDR3 reads CASSPSTMNTEAFF. In DNA, the CDR3 is TGTGCCAGTAGCCCCTCGACAATGAACACTGAAGCTTTCTTT.

The gene calls are TRBV5-4 and TRBJ2-7; D tentatively fits TRBD1 or TRBD2 (5 bases each). The CDR3 is made up of 14 amino acids. Trimming took 4 bases from V and 0 from J, leaving 11 bases between them. CDR1 SGHNT and CDR2 YYREEE come from the germline V gene (reference sequence). The CDR3 loop is CASSATGTSYEQYF. For the CDR3, the DNA is TGTGCCAGCAGCGCGACCGGGACCTCCTACGAGCAGTACTTC.

A note on this clone: Different DNA sequences within this sample yield the same CDR3. Here the CDR3 reads CASSFGGSSYEQYF. CDR3 nucleotides: TGTGCCAGCAGCTTCGGGGGGAGCTCCTACGAGCAGTACTTC. The V and J genes are TRBV5-4 and TRBJ2-7; 7 bases line up with TRBD2. Germline V lookup: CDR1 SGHNT, CDR2 YYREEE (reference sequence). Germline trimming cut 2 bases from V and 0 bases from J; bases unmatched to any gene: 2. CDR3 length: 14 amino acids.

V usage is TRBV7-2 and J usage is TRBJ1-2; perhaps TRBD1 as D (6 bases). Germline V gives CDR1 SGHTA, CDR2 FQGNSA. The V gene lost 4 bases and the J gene lost 0 bases, with 12 bases spanning the gap. CDR3 size: 15 residues. CDR3 coding DNA: TGTGCCAGCAGCTCTACAGGGACGACTAACTATGGCTACACCTTC. This translates into CASSSTGTTNYGYTF.

This clone appeared a few times. The chain has TRBV7-9 and TRBJ1-1, with 8 bases fitting TRBD1. The CDR3 covers 15 residues. Germline V gene sequence: CDR1 SEHNR, CDR2 FQNEAQ (reference sequence). V was pared by 4 bases and J by 4 bases, with 8 bases of the junction left unmatched. The CDR3 here is CASSSSRGLGTEAFF. DNA of the CDR3: TGTGCCAGCAGCTCCAGCAGGGGGCTGGGCACTGAAGCTTTCTTT.

Here the CDR3 DNA reads TGTGCCAGCAGACCTGAGGGCTATGGCTACACCTTC. Its translation is CASRPEGYGYTF. The chain has TRBV7-9 and TRBJ1-2, with D uncertain. This CDR3 has 12 amino acids. Trimming left V 6 bases short and J 4 bases short, with 9 bases between. Germline V CDR1 and CDR2: SEHNR, FQNEAQ (reference sequence).

This chain connects TRBV28 to TRBJ2-2; no definite D call. V shed 6 bases and J shed 2 bases, with 22 bases lying between them. CDR1 and CDR2 from the germline V gene are MDHEN and SYDVKM. This CDR3 is built from 18 residues. CDR3 nucleotide sequence: TGTGCCAGCAGGCCGTACCGGCCGCGGCGATATAACACCGGGGAGCTGTTTTTT. As protein: CASRPYRPRRYNTGELFF.

The V and J genes are TRBV9 and TRBJ1-2, with 8 bases aligning to TRBD1. This CDR3 has 14 amino acids. V gave up 4 bases and J gave up 4 bases; unmatched junction bases: 6. CDR1 is SGDLS and CDR2 is YYNGEE in the germline V gene. CDR3: CASSFAGTGYGYTF. The CDR3 DNA reads TGTGCCAGCAGCTTCGCCGGGACAGGCTATGGCTACACCTTC.

The rearrangement uses TRBV19 and TRBJ2-1; 10 bases fit TRBD2. The CDR3 consists of 14 residues. Germline CDR1 LNHDA, CDR2 SQIVND (reference sequence). The trim removed 5 bases at V and 8 bases at J, leaving 6 bases unmatched. The CDR3 sequence: CASSLAGVVDEQFF. The DNA of the CDR3 is TGTGCCAGTAGTCTAGCGGGAGTAGTCGATGAGCAGTTCTTC.

This clone was recorded only once. Other nucleotide sequences in the sample specify the same CDR3. The chain links TRBV7-9 to TRBJ2-7; the D is unclear. The CDR3 runs to 12 residues. Germline-derived CDR1 and CDR2 are SEHNR and FQNEAQ (reference sequence). With 3 bases removed from V and 3 bases from J, the gap between germline ends came to 6 bases. CDR3 residues: CASSFGSYEQYF. CDR3 in DNA: TGTGCCAGCAGCTTCGGCAGCTACGAGCAGTACTTC.

The sample holds one count of this clone. The gene calls are TRBV7-9 and TRBJ2-3; 11 bases are shared with TRBD1. The CDR3 runs to 16 residues. V lost 4 bases to trimming and J lost 3 bases; unmatched junction nucleotides: 6. CDR1 SEHNR and CDR2 FQNEAQ come from the germline V gene (reference sequence). This CDR3 is CASSWWTGGSTDTQYF. The CDR3, as DNA: TGTGCCAGCAGCTGGTGGACAGGGGGCTCTACAGATACGCAGTATTTT. The whole variable domain, remainder taken from reference TRBV7-9 and TRBJ2-3, is DTGVSQNPRHKITKRGQNVTFRCDPISEHNRLYWYRQTLGQGPEFLTYFQNEAQLEKSRLLSDRFSAERPKGSFSTLEIQRTEQGDSAMYLCASSWWTGGSTDTQYFGPGTRLTVL.

The chain uses TRBV11-3 and TRBJ2-1; D is uncertain. Germline CDR1 is SGHNT and CDR2 is YENEEA. The CDR3 runs to 15 residues. The V end lost 1 base, the J end lost 8 bases, and 15 bases lay between the germline ends. Written as DNA, the CDR3 is TGTGCCAGCAGCTTAGGGCAGTTCTCTCCCGATGAGCAGTTCTTC. Protein: CASSLGQFSPDEQFF.

V usage is TRBV4-1 and J usage is TRBJ2-3, with TRBD2 matching over 13 bases. The CDR3 covers 18 residues. Germline CDR1 and CDR2: MGHRA and YSYEKL. The V and J ends lost 1 base and 5 bases, in that order; junction bases with no gene match: 9. The CDR3 region is CASSQGPGLAGEIDTQYF. Written as DNA, the CDR3 is TGCGCCAGCAGCCAAGGTCCAGGACTAGCGGGAGAGATAGATACGCAGTATTTT.

The chain joins TRBV5-6 to TRBJ2-7; 8 bases map to TRBD2. There are 13 residues in the CDR3. V lost 5 bases to trimming and J lost 6 bases; unmatched junction nucleotides: 7. Germline lookup yields CDR1 SGHDT and CDR2 YYEEEE. CDR3: CASSIGLAFEQYF. CDR3 coding DNA: TGTGCCAGCAGTATCGGACTAGCTTTCGAGCAGTACTTC. Based on the CDR3 plus reference TRBV5-6 and TRBJ2-7, the full variable domain is DAGVTQSPTHLIKTRGQQVTLRCSPKSGHDTVSWYQQALGQGPQFIFQYYEEEERQRGNFPDRFSGHQFPNYSSELNVNALLLGDSALYLCASSIGLAFEQYFGPGTRLTVT.

The chain links TRBV4-2 to TRBJ2-7, with TRBD2 matching 9 bases. Germline V gene lookup returns CDR1 LGHNA and CDR2 YNFKEQ. The trim removed 4 bases at V and 3 bases at J, leaving 13 bases unmatched. This CDR3 is 17 amino acids long. CDR3 protein: CASSPPVRLAGNYEQYF. CDR3 coding DNA: TGTGCCAGCAGCCCCCCCGTCAGGCTAGCGGGGAACTACGAGCAGTACTTC.

This chain joins TRBV29-1 and TRBJ2-3, with 7 bases lining up with TRBD2. The CDR3 consists of 15 residues. Losses at the gene ends were 0 bases for V and 3 bases for J; bases not matched to a gene: 6. CDR1 and CDR2 from the germline V gene are SQVTM and ANQGSEA. CDR3 nucleotides: TGCAGCGTTGAAGAAACGGGGGGAAGGACAGATACGCAGTATTTT. This translates into CSVEETGGRTDTQYF.

This chain joins TRBV5-6 and TRBJ2-1; D is possibly TRBD2 (6 bases). The germline V gene has CDR1 SGHDT and CDR2 YYEEEE. V shed 4 bases and J shed 6 bases, with 14 bases lying between them. This CDR3 region has 14 residues. CDR3 loop: CASSLKTGVNEQFF. CDR3 in DNA: TGTGCCAGCAGCCTTAAAACGGGGGTCAATGAGCAGTTCTTC.

The rearrangement joins TRBV7-9 to TRBJ1-1; D unresolved. Trimming stripped 6 bases from V and 2 bases from J, with 16 bases between. The CDR3 is 15 residues long. Looked up from germline, CDR1 is SEHNR and CDR2 is FQNEAQ (reference sequence). The CDR3: CASSFMGFGNTEAFF. DNA of the CDR3: TGTGCCAGCAGTTTTATGGGGTTCGGCAACACTGAAGCTTTCTTT.

Remarks on this clone: Other DNA sequences of this sample code for an identical CDR3. The rearrangement links TRBV9 to TRBJ2-7, with D possibly being TRBD2 (6 bases). This CDR3 region has 14 residues. Trimming cost V 2 bases and J 4 bases, with 13 bases left between them. CDR1 and CDR2 (germline): SGDLS, YYNGEE. CDR3 region: CASSVGGSTYEQYF. The CDR3 nucleotides are TGTGCCAGCAGCGTCGGAGGGTCCACGTACGAGCAGTACTTC.

The chain combines TRBV18 with TRBJ2-3; 8 positions match TRBD2. J gave up 4 bases and V 3 bases, and 21 bases lay outside the gene matches. Germline CDR1 is KGHSH and CDR2 is LQKENI. CDR3 length: 20 amino acids. This CDR3 reads CASSPLLRARTSPSPDTQYF. The CDR3, as DNA: TGTGCCAGCTCACCGCTACTGAGGGCTCGGACTAGCCCCTCGCCAGATACGCAGTATTTT.

With regard to this clone: The junction and the germline gene differ at one end; a read error may be behind it. This chain links TRBV7-2 with TRBJ2-5; 13 nucleotides match TRBD2. Germline CDR1 SGHTA, CDR2 FQGNSA. The CDR3 extends over 16 amino acids. The DNA of the CDR3 is TGTGCCAGCAGCTTATATTTAGGGACTAGCGGGACCCCGCAAGACTTC. It codes for CASSLYLGTSGTPQDF.

Turning to this clone: This same CDR3 is encoded by further DNA sequences in the sample. V usage is TRBV27 and J usage is TRBJ2-7; TRBD1 matches 7 bases. Germline V lookup: CDR1 MNHEY, CDR2 SMNVEV (reference sequence). The ends lost 2 bases at V and 2 bases at J; junction bases unmatched: 0. The CDR3 consists of 13 residues. The CDR3 reads CASSLGTAYEQYF. In DNA, the CDR3 is TGTGCCAGCAGTTTAGGGACAGCCTACGAGCAGTACTTC.

This clone was observed a single time. Other DNA sequences in the same sample also yield this CDR3. J is TRBJ2-2 and V is TRBV27, with 10 positions matching TRBD2. Trimming at V came to 8 bases and at J to 1 base, leaving 1 base not matched to a gene. This CDR3 is built from 14 residues. The germline V gene encodes CDR1 MNHEY and CDR2 SMNVEV (reference sequence). The DNA for the CDR3 is TGTGCCAGCCGGACTAGCGGGAACACCGGGGAGCTGTTTTTT. Its protein product is CASRTSGNTGELFF.